The T cell receptor beta chain described here comes from a study of CD8 T cells in ankylosing spondylitis. Notes on the study in general: In ankylosing spondylitis blood, a motif of seven to nine highly homologous TCR beta variants appeared characteristic.

This clonotype was counted between two and nine times. No antigen is known for it. Making the TCR beta libraries involved quantitative 5'-RACE with molecular barcodes. One entry per CDR3 protein results from TCRdb running MiXCR on the 5' RACE reads. The sample contains more than 600,000 distinct CDR3 sequences, 19% of which appear only once. The V and J ends lost 7 bases and 1 base respectively, with 13 bases between them. The CDR3 contains 13 residues. Germline CDR1 and CDR2: SQVTM and ANQGSEA. The gene calls are TRBV29-1 and TRBJ1-1; D call uncertain. This clonotype was sampled from a male donor with ankylosing spondylitis. The sequenced sample was blood, either unsorted or a sorted T cell fraction (not recorded which). CDR3 residues: CSAGGRGNTEAFF. The CDR3 DNA follows: TGCAGCGCCGGAGGGCGGGGGAACACTGAAGCTTTCTTT.